A single sample gave rise to the 32 T cell receptor beta chains below, sequenced in a study of CD8+ T cells in alopecia areata. Sequencing templates came from extracted RNA that was reverse transcribed into cDNA. The method was immunoSEQ multiplex PCR; TCRdb's version includes in-frame clones alone and lacks a portion of them. This repertoire shows about 180,000 clones, 50% to 70% found once; its top ten account for 1.7%. The material was CD4+ T cells sorted from blood, obtained at week 0. All receptors come from a human donor with alopecia areata.

The J gene is TRBJ1-1, the V gene TRBV29-1; no reliable D call. CDR3 length equals 13 residues. Germline assignment: CDR1 SQVTM and CDR2 ANQGSEA. The V end lost 2 bases, the J end lost 4 bases, and 11 bases lay between the germline ends. The CDR3 nucleotides read TGCAGCGTTGAACTCGGACGGGCCACTGAAGCTTTCTTT. The encoded protein is CSVELGRATEAFF.

The V call is TRBV19, the J call TRBJ2-2, with 12 nucleotides matching TRBD1. Per germline, CDR1 LNHDA and CDR2 SQIVND (reference sequence). CDR3 length equals 16 residues. V was clipped by 5 bases and J by 5 bases; unmatched bases: 6. The CDR3 DNA is TGTGCCAGTAGTCAGGGACAGGGGGCCGGTACCGGGGAGCTGTTTTTT. As protein: CASSQGQGAGTGELFF.

This clone was recorded once. V gene TRBV4-3 combines with J gene TRBJ1-5; weak D call: TRBD1 (5 bases). Germline loops: CDR1 LGHNA, CDR2 YSLEER. V lost 0 bases and J lost 3, with 12 bases in between. The CDR3 is made up of 16 amino acids. Written as DNA, the CDR3 is TGCGCCAGCAGCCAAGAGGCAGCGACAGACAATCAGCCCCAGCATTTT. Translated, it gives CASSQEAATDNQPQHF.

This chain connects TRBV30 to TRBJ1-2; D possibly corresponds to TRBD1 (5 bases). CDR1 is GTSNPN, CDR2 SVGIG, per germline (reference sequence). CDR3 size: 12 residues. Trimming stripped 5 bases from V and 5 bases from J, with 12 bases between. The CDR3 bases are TGTGCCTGGGACTACCAGGGATATGGCTACACCTTC. Its protein is CAWDYQGYGYTF.

V usage is TRBV7-9 and J usage is TRBJ1-4; D is ambiguous. V lost 4 bases and J 9 bases, leaving 12 bases between the germline ends. The germline V gene has CDR1 SEHNR and CDR2 FQNEAQ (reference sequence). CDR3 length equals 13 residues. The CDR3 loop is CASSSGPGQKLFF. CDR3 nucleotide sequence: TGTGCCAGCAGCTCTGGACCCGGGCAAAAACTGTTTTTT.

The chain couples TRBV25-1 to TRBJ1-2; D ambiguous. V lost 4 bases, J lost 7 bases, and 7 bases lay in between. Per the germline V gene, CDR1 is MGHDK and CDR2 is SYGVNS. This CDR3 contains 11 residues. CDR3 coding DNA: TGTGCCAGCAGTGGTTTAGGTGGCTACACCTTC. Protein sequence: CASSGLGGYTF.

In DNA form, the CDR3 reads TGTGCCAGCCGCGGGCTGGGGGGAAATCAGCCCCAGCATTTT. This sequence encodes CASRGLGGNQPQHF. V is TRBV27 and J is TRBJ1-5, with D maybe TRBD1 (5 bases). Trimming stripped 8 bases from V and 4 bases from J, with 15 bases between. Per the germline V gene, CDR1 is MNHEY and CDR2 is SMNVEV (reference sequence). CDR3 length: 14 residues.

This rearrangement joins TRBV5-1 to TRBJ2-5; 7 nucleotides agree with TRBD2. CDR1 is SGHRS and CDR2 is YFSETQ in the germline V gene. Losses at the gene ends were 0 bases for V and 4 bases for J; bases not matched to a gene: 3. CDR3 length: 14 amino acids. The DNA for the CDR3 is TGCGCCAGCAGCTTGGCTGGGAGGGCAGAGACCCAGTACTTC. Residues: CASSLAGRAETQYF.

This chain uses TRBV10-3 with TRBJ2-3, with 11 bases fitting TRBD2. Germline CDR1 reads ENHRY; CDR2 reads SYGVKD. With V trimmed by 6 bases and J by 1 base, 6 bases remained unmatched. The CDR3 spans 16 residues. The CDR3 DNA reads TGTGCCATCAGCCGACTAGCGGGGAGGGGCACAGATACGCAGTATTTT. Its translation: CAISRLAGRGTDTQYF.

The chain combines TRBV29-1 with TRBJ2-5; 7 bases line up with TRBD1. Germline trimming cut 4 bases from V and 9 bases from J; bases unmatched to any gene: 8. The CDR3 extends over 12 amino acids. Germline V gives CDR1 SQVTM, CDR2 ANQGSEA. The chain's CDR3 is CSVGTGRRAQYF. The CDR3 coding sequence is TGCAGCGTTGGGACAGGCCGAAGGGCCCAGTACTTC.

This clone was found a few times. The chain joins TRBV10-1 to TRBJ2-3; D might be TRBD1 (5 bases). Germline values: CDR1 WNHNN, CDR2 SYGVQD (reference sequence). The CDR3 sequence is 14 residues long. Trimming shortened V by 0 bases and J by 6 bases, and 10 bases separated the two germline ends. CDR3 in DNA: TGCGCCAGCAGTGAGTCAATCAACAGGGATACGCAGTATTTT. Encoded protein: CASSESINRDTQYF.

In DNA form, the CDR3 reads TGTGCCAGCAGCGTAGCCGGGACAGGGAACAATGAGCAGTTCTTC. Protein product: CASSVAGTGNNEQFF. This chain uses TRBV9 with TRBJ2-1, with 9 nucleotides matching TRBD1. CDR1 SGDLS and CDR2 YYNGEE come from the germline V gene. This CDR3 region has 15 residues. Trimming cost V 0 bases and J 5 bases; bases outside gene matches: 3.

V usage is TRBV4-3 and J usage is TRBJ1-6; 9 positions agree with TRBD1. Germline V gene data show CDR1 as LGHNA and CDR2 as YSLEER. This CDR3 has 18 residues. Trimming took 0 bases from V and 7 from J; bases not matched to a gene: 10. The CDR3 spells CASSQELSGQGWNSPLHF. CDR3 in DNA: TGCGCCAGCAGCCAAGAACTTTCGGGACAGGGTTGGAATTCACCCCTCCACTTT.

The CDR3 region is CASSAGTVYNEQFF. As DNA, the CDR3 is TGTGCCAGCAGCGCCGGGACGGTTTACAATGAGCAGTTCTTC. The V call is TRBV6-1, the J call TRBJ2-1; possibly TRBD1 or TRBD2 for D (5 bases each). Germline V gene data show CDR1 as MNHNS and CDR2 as SASEGT. V lost 6 bases to trimming and J lost 4 bases, with 13 bases between them. The CDR3 spans 14 residues.

This clone occurred a few times. The rearrangement uses TRBV7-2 and TRBJ1-1; no clear D. V lost 3 bases and J lost 2, with 13 bases in between. From germline, CDR1 is SGHTA and CDR2 FQGNSA. The CDR3 sequence is 15 residues long. The CDR3 sequence: CASSFLRPGNTEAFF. CDR3 in DNA: TGTGCCAGCAGCTTTCTCCGGCCGGGAAACACTGAAGCTTTCTTT.

The CDR3 coding sequence is TGCAGCGCCCGCGGGGGGCTCGACGAAAAACTGTTTTTT. This codes for CSARGGLDEKLFF. The chain links TRBV29-1 to TRBJ1-4; weak D call: TRBD1 (6 bases). The germline CDR1 and CDR2 sequences are SQVTM and ANQGSEA. The germline V and J ends were trimmed by 7 bases and 8 bases, with 17 bases remaining between them. The CDR3 consists of 13 residues.

The chain links TRBV29-1 to TRBJ1-1; D might be TRBD1 (6 bases). This CDR3 contains 15 residues. The germline V and J ends were trimmed by 6 bases and 4 bases, with 21 bases remaining between them. Germline V gene lookup returns CDR1 SQVTM and CDR2 ANQGSEA. The CDR3 spells CSVAPRREGGTEAFF. In nucleotides, the CDR3 is TGCAGCGTGGCCCCACGGAGGGAAGGGGGCACTGAAGCTTTCTTT.

For the CDR3, the DNA is TGTGCCAGCAGCTACGACCCTCCTACGGCCACAGATACGCAGTATTTT. Encoded protein: CASSYDPPTATDTQYF. V gene TRBV6-5 combines with J gene TRBJ2-3; D ambiguous. Deletions cut 6 bases from V and 2 bases from J, with 18 bases between. Germline V gene sequence: CDR1 MNHEY, CDR2 SVGAGI. CDR3 size: 16 residues.

The chain links TRBV5-4 to TRBJ2-3, with 10 nucleotides matching TRBD2. The trim removed 7 bases at V and 2 bases at J, leaving 4 bases unmatched. The CDR3 contains 14 residues. Germline assignment: CDR1 SGHNT and CDR2 YYREEE (reference sequence). The CDR3 DNA follows: TGTGCCAGCCAGCGGGGGGGACTCACAGATACGCAGTATTTT. It encodes CASQRGGLTDTQYF.

The CDR3 protein is CASRGDRGSDGYTF. The DNA for the CDR3 is TGTGCCAGCAGGGGGGACAGGGGATCGGATGGCTACACCTTC. This sequence joins TRBV2 and TRBJ1-2; 10 positions agree with TRBD1. The V segment lost 6 bases and the J segment 6 bases; nucleotides outside the gene matches: 7. The CDR3 length is 14 residues. The germline V gene has CDR1 SNHLY and CDR2 FYNNEI.

V gene TRBV29-1 combines with J gene TRBJ1-3, with D unclear. This CDR3 is built from 11 residues. Germline lookup yields CDR1 SQVTM and CDR2 ANQGSEA. The germline V and J ends were trimmed by 4 bases and 3 bases, with 4 bases remaining between them. The CDR3 DNA sequence: TGCAGCGTTGTGTATGGAAACACCATATATTTT. The encoded protein is CSVVYGNTIYF.

The gene calls are TRBV11-2 and TRBJ2-7; 8 bases are shared with TRBD1. V dropped 5 bases and J dropped 5; count of bases not matched to a gene: 14. This CDR3 comprises 16 residues. Per the germline V gene, CDR1 is SGHAT and CDR2 is FQNNGV. In DNA form, the CDR3 reads TGTGCCAGCAGCACTACTCTAGACAGGGGAGGCCACGAGCAGTACTTC. Translated: CASSTTLDRGGHEQYF.

This clone occurred once. The rearrangement links TRBV7-2 to TRBJ2-1, with 12 nucleotides matching TRBD1. Germline CDR1 reads SGHTA; CDR2 reads FQGNSA. The CDR3 is 15 amino acids. The ends lost 3 bases at V and 6 bases at J; junction bases unmatched: 3. The CDR3 sequence: CASSLGQGARNEQFF. The CDR3 DNA sequence: TGTGCCAGCAGCTTGGGACAGGGGGCGCGCAATGAGCAGTTCTTC.

The chain recombines TRBV11-2 with TRBJ1-1; D is uncertain. Germline V gene data show CDR1 as SGHAT and CDR2 as FQNNGV. This CDR3 spans 14 amino acids. Trimming took 4 bases from V and 0 from J, leaving 9 bases between them. CDR3 in amino acids: CASSSQSMNTEAFF. The CDR3 nucleotides are TGTGCCAGCAGCTCCCAGAGCATGAACACTGAAGCTTTCTTT.

The V gene is TRBV18, the J gene TRBJ2-5, with D hard to call. CDR3 size: 11 residues. Per the germline V gene, CDR1 is KGHSH and CDR2 is LQKENI. The V gene lost 5 bases and the J gene lost 1 base, with 2 bases spanning the gap. The CDR3 here is CASSGQETQYF. The CDR3 coding sequence is TGTGCCAGCTCAGGCCAAGAGACCCAGTACTTC.

The V gene is TRBV23-1, the J gene TRBJ2-3; TRBD1 matches at 8 bases. TRBV23-1 is sorted into the ORF group, with uncertain function. The V gene end was trimmed by 10 bases and the J gene end by 2 bases; junction bases not matched to a gene: 8. This CDR3 is 14 amino acids long. This chain's CDR3 is CANISRGPTDTQYF. The DNA of the CDR3 is TGCGCCAACATCTCCAGGGGGCCCACAGATACGCAGTATTTT.

This clone has a handful of counts. The chain uses TRBV29-1 and TRBJ2-1; tentatively, D is TRBD1 (6 bases). This CDR3 comprises 11 residues. Germline CDR1 reads SQVTM; CDR2 reads ANQGSEA. The V end lost 2 bases, the J end lost 14 bases, and 13 bases lay between the germline ends. The CDR3 bases are TGCAGCGTTGAAAGGCAGGACAGCAAGTTCTTC. Its protein product is CSVERQDSKFF.

The V gene is TRBV7-6, the J gene TRBJ2-3; D gene ambiguous. Trimming left V 2 bases short and J 0 bases short, with 12 bases between. From germline, CDR1 is SGHVS and CDR2 FNYEAQ. This CDR3 has 16 amino acids. The CDR3: CASSLSSGSSTDTQYF. The CDR3 coding sequence is TGTGCCAGCAGCTTATCTTCTGGTTCTAGCACAGATACGCAGTATTTT.

About this clone itself: Other DNA sequences in the same sample also yield this CDR3. The rearrangement uses TRBV2 and TRBJ1-5; possible D gene TRBD1, 5 bases. In germline, CDR1 is SNHLY, CDR2 FYNNEI. V was shortened by 6 bases and J by 1 base, with 7 bases between the two germline ends. The CDR3 is 13 residues long. The CDR3 coding sequence is TGTGCCAGCAGGCGGGACAGCAATCAGCCCCAGCATTTT. This gives the protein CASRRDSNQPQHF.

The rearrangement links TRBV4-3 to TRBJ2-7, with D maybe TRBD2 (5 bases). Trimming stripped 3 bases from V and 7 bases from J, with 13 bases between. The CDR3 is made up of 13 amino acids. Germline V gives CDR1 LGHNA, CDR2 YSLEER. CDR3 in amino acids: CASSQILGEEQYF. In nucleotides, the CDR3 is TGCGCCAGCAGCCAGATACTAGGAGAGGAGCAGTACTTC.

This clone was observed a few times. The rearrangement uses TRBV28 and TRBJ2-7; TRBD2 matches at 11 bases. Germline CDR1 reads MDHEN; CDR2 reads SYDVKM. The CDR3 is 14 residues long. The ends lost 8 bases at V and 3 bases at J; junction bases unmatched: 6. The CDR3 coding sequence is TGTGCCAGCCAAACTAGCGGGGGCCTCTACGAGCAGTACTTC. It encodes CASQTSGGLYEQYF.

The J gene is TRBJ2-1, the V gene TRBV9; 9 bases agree with TRBD2. The CDR3 runs 15 residues. V lost 0 bases, J lost 6 bases, and 4 bases stayed unmatched. The germline CDR1 and CDR2 sequences are SGDLS and YYNGEE. In DNA, the CDR3 is TGTGCCAGCAGCGTAGAACTAGCGGGCCGCAATGAGCAGTTCTTC. It encodes CASSVELAGRNEQFF.